The 26 T cell receptor beta chains below come from one sample, sequenced in a study of human T cells and chemical hapten exposure. The time point: pre-sensitization, week 0. The treatment denotes: therapeutic diphenylcyclopropenone sensitization with weekly scalp DPC. One entry per CDR3 protein, called by TCRdb with MiXCR from the RACE reads. This table has 250,000 to 300,000 distinct CDR3 sequences, approximately 7.5% appearing once. The material sequenced was whole blood, taken in connection with sensitization to the hapten diphenylcyclopropenone (DPC). Source of these receptors: a man aged 18 to 29 with alopecia areata. Some clones in this sample may be carry-over from other donors' samples.

This chain connects TRBV28 to TRBJ2-3; weak D call: TRBD1 (5 bases). The CDR3 covers 12 residues. Germline V gene data show CDR1 as MDHEN and CDR2 as SYDVKM. V lost 5 bases and J lost 11, with 14 bases in between. CDR3 coding DNA: TGTGCCAGCAGTCCCCCCAGGGCCCGGCAGTATTTT. Protein product: CASSPPRARQYF.

This clonotype was seen many times. The V gene is TRBV28, the J gene TRBJ2-3, with TRBD1 matching 7 bases. Germline V gene sequence: CDR1 MDHEN, CDR2 SYDVKM. The CDR3 totals 14 residues. The V gene end was trimmed by 5 bases and the J gene end by 6 bases; junction bases not matched to a gene: 8. The CDR3 coding sequence is TGTGCCAGCAGTCCAATACAGGGGTTGGATACGCAGTATTTT. Residues: CASSPIQGLDTQYF.

DNA of the CDR3: TGCGCCAGCAGCCTGATGGGGGTGCGGGGTACGCAGTATTTT. Translation gives CASSLMGVRGTQYF. The chain uses TRBV4-1 and TRBJ2-3; possibly TRBD2 for D (6 bases). Germline CDR1 is MGHRA and CDR2 is YSYEKL. Trimming removed 4 bases from V and 8 bases from J, with 16 bases in between. CDR3 length: 14 amino acids.

V and J are TRBV6-6 and TRBJ1-4; D is undetermined. Deletions cut 2 bases from V and 0 bases from J, with 13 bases between. The CDR3 is 17 residues long. CDR1 and CDR2 (germline): MNHNY, SVGAGI (reference sequence). The CDR3 DNA sequence: TGTGCCAGCAGTTACGGCCCCCCCCAGACAACTAATGAAAAACTGTTTTTT. Translated: CASSYGPPQTTNEKLFF.

This clonotype was seen only a few times. The V gene is TRBV6-6, the J gene TRBJ2-1; D is perhaps TRBD1 (5 bases). V lost 6 bases, J lost 2 bases, and 17 bases lay in between. Germline V gene data show CDR1 as MNHNY and CDR2 as SVGAGI (reference sequence). This CDR3 contains 16 residues. CDR3 sequence (DNA): TGTGCCAGCAGGCCTACCTGGGGCGAGCCCTACAATGAGCAGTTCTTC. Amino acids: CASRPTWGEPYNEQFF.

This clonotype has a count of ten or more. CDR3 sequence (DNA): TGTGCCAGCAGCTTAGCGGCAGGGTTTCATGGCTACACCTTC. Translating it yields CASSLAAGFHGYTF. This chain connects TRBV7-9 to TRBJ1-2; possible D gene TRBD1, 5 bases. Germline V lookup: CDR1 SEHNR, CDR2 FQNEAQ (reference sequence). V dropped 0 bases and J dropped 6 bases, with 11 bases sitting between them. This CDR3 spans 14 amino acids.

V usage is TRBV7-9 and J usage is TRBJ1-5; 7 nucleotides agree with TRBD1. This CDR3 has 14 amino acids. Germline V gene lookup returns CDR1 SEHNR and CDR2 FQNEAQ (reference sequence). The V gene end was trimmed by 5 bases and the J gene end by 7 bases; junction bases not matched to a gene: 8. The CDR3 is CASSQTGFGQPQHF. The CDR3 nucleotides are TGTGCCAGCAGCCAGACAGGGTTCGGCCAGCCCCAGCATTTT.

This clonotype was observed many times. V is TRBV7-2 and J is TRBJ1-1, with 7 positions matching TRBD1. This CDR3 has 17 amino acids. The germline V gene has CDR1 SGHTA and CDR2 FQGNSA. Unmatched junction bases numbered 12, after V lost 0 bases and J lost 5 bases. In nucleotides, the CDR3 is TGTGCCAGCAGCTTAGCCCCGACAGGGAGGCGGGGGACTGAAGCTTTCTTT. Its translation is CASSLAPTGRRGTEAFF.

This clonotype was picked up many times. The J gene is TRBJ1-1, the V gene TRBV9; D is undetermined. The CDR3 is 13 amino acids. Germline-derived CDR1 and CDR2 are SGDLS and YYNGEE. V lost 3 bases, J lost 3 bases, and 9 bases lay in between. CDR3 in amino acids: CASSGTVDTEAFF. CDR3 DNA sequence: TGTGCCAGCAGCGGGACGGTGGACACTGAAGCTTTCTTT. The entire variable domain, with the rest obtained from reference TRBV9 and TRBJ1-1, is as follows: DSGVTQTPKHLITATGQRVTLRCSPRSGDLSVYWYQQSLDQGLQFLIQYYNGEERAKGNILERFSAQQFPDLHSELNLSSLELGDSALYFCASSGTVDTEAFFGQGTRLTVV.

A few counts support this clonotype. V and J are TRBV4-3 and TRBJ1-2; weak D call: TRBD1 (5 bases). V was shortened by 4 bases and J by 0 bases, with 18 bases between the two germline ends. Germline V lookup: CDR1 LGHNA, CDR2 YSLEER. The CDR3 covers 17 residues. DNA for the CDR3: TGCGCCAGCAGCCTCCTAGGGACGTCCGAAGCTAACTATGGCTACACCTTC. It yields the protein CASSLLGTSEANYGYTF.

The rearrangement links TRBV6-6 to TRBJ2-2; D may be TRBD2 (6 bases). The CDR3 totals 15 residues. The germline V gene encodes CDR1 MNHNY and CDR2 SVGAGI (reference sequence). V dropped 2 bases and J dropped 9 bases, with 16 bases sitting between them. This CDR3 is CASSYGGMGTRELFF. The DNA of the CDR3 is TGTGCCAGCAGTTACGGAGGGATGGGGACCAGGGAGCTGTTTTTT.

The rearrangement uses TRBV20-1 and TRBJ2-1, with a possible D match to TRBD2 (7 bases). CDR1 and CDR2 from the germline V gene are DFQATT and SNEGSKA (reference sequence). V gave up 2 bases and J gave up 14 bases, with 22 bases separating them. The CDR3 length is 14 residues. The CDR3 reads CSARPGGVRNREFF. Written as DNA, the CDR3 is TGCAGTGCTAGACCGGGGGGCGTAAGAAATAGGGAGTTCTTC.

This clonotype was picked up a small number of times. The chain couples TRBV4-3 to TRBJ1-5; 10 bases fit TRBD1. The germline CDR1 and CDR2 sequences are LGHNA and YSLEER. The trim removed 0 bases at V and 6 bases at J, leaving 17 bases unmatched. This CDR3 is 20 amino acids long. The CDR3 sequence is CASSQDRSSGADRGFQPQHF. In DNA, the CDR3 is TGCGCCAGCAGCCAAGATAGGTCTAGTGGAGCGGACAGGGGGTTTCAGCCCCAGCATTTT.

CDR3 loop: CASSLAGSMGDTIYF. DNA of the CDR3: TGTGCCAGCAGCTTAGCCGGGTCCATGGGGGACACCATATATTTT. This chain joins TRBV7-3 and TRBJ1-3, with D perhaps matching TRBD1 (5 bases). Germline V lookup: CDR1 SGHTA, CDR2 FQGTGA. The CDR3 has 15 amino acids. V was clipped by 2 bases and J by 8 bases, with 16 bases between them.

The chain is built from TRBV20-1 and TRBJ2-1; TRBD2 agrees at 8 bases. CDR1 and CDR2 from the germline V gene are DFQATT and SNEGSKA (reference sequence). The CDR3 is made up of 15 amino acids. Losses at the gene ends were 3 bases for V and 8 bases for J; bases not matched to a gene: 12. The CDR3 region is CSASGQAGAEDEQFF. CDR3 sequence (DNA): TGCAGTGCTAGCGGACAAGCGGGGGCGGAGGATGAGCAGTTCTTC.

This clonotype was found a few times. The V gene is TRBV6-5, the J gene TRBJ1-4; 7 positions match TRBD1. V shed 6 bases, J shed 8 bases, and the junction held 12 bases outside the gene matches. Germline CDR1 and CDR2: MNHEY and SVGAGI. CDR3 length equals 15 residues. The DNA of the CDR3 is TGTGCCAGCAGCCGGTCAGGGGGGACGGGGGAAAAACTGTTTTTT. This translates into CASSRSGGTGEKLFF.

This clonotype was counted between two and nine times. This sequence joins TRBV28 and TRBJ1-3; D possibly corresponds to TRBD1 (5 bases). Germline values: CDR1 MDHEN, CDR2 SYDVKM. Trimming pared 3 bases from V and 2 bases from J, leaving 8 bases between. This CDR3 spans 14 amino acids. The DNA for the CDR3 is TGTGCCAGCAGTTTGACAGAGACTGGAAACACCATATATTTT. Protein: CASSLTETGNTIYF.

This chain uses TRBV7-9 with TRBJ1-4, with D possibly TRBD1 on 5 matching bases. Looked up from germline, CDR1 is SEHNR and CDR2 is FQNEAQ (reference sequence). Trimming shortened V by 3 bases and J by 2 bases, and 7 bases separated the two germline ends. The CDR3 is made up of 14 amino acids. CDR3 region: CASSFRQTNEKLFF. The CDR3, as DNA: TGTGCCAGCAGCTTTCGACAGACTAATGAAAAACTGTTTTTT.

This clonotype was recorded many times. The CDR3: CASSFGGNTEAFF. In DNA form, the CDR3 reads TGTGCCAGCAGTTTCGGGGGGAACACTGAAGCTTTCTTT. The chain joins TRBV12-3 or TRBV12-4 to TRBJ1-1; D is possibly TRBD1 (5 bases). Trimming cost V 3 bases and J 1 base, with 6 bases left between them. The CDR3 length is 13 residues.

This clonotype was observed at least ten times. At one end, the junction sequence differs from germline, possibly due to a read error. CDR3 in amino acids: CASSLNGKVF. DNA for the CDR3: TGTGCCAGCAGTTTAAATGGGAAGGTCTTC. The V call is TRBV12-3 or TRBV12-4, the J call TRBJ2-7; D call uncertain. This CDR3 has 10 amino acids.

This clonotype was seen more than once but under ten times. The chain uses TRBV10-3 and TRBJ1-5, with TRBD1 identical over 11 bases. Unmatched junction bases numbered 3, after V lost 3 bases and J lost 2 bases. The CDR3 covers 16 residues. CDR1 and CDR2 (germline): ENHRY, SYGVKD. This chain's CDR3 is CAISDGGQGGNQPQHF. The CDR3 bases are TGTGCCATCAGTGATGGGGGACAGGGGGGCAATCAGCCCCAGCATTTT.

This clonotype was found a few times. The V call is TRBV2, the J call TRBJ1-1; no clear D. V was pared by 0 bases and J by 5 bases, with 7 bases between. Looked up from germline, CDR1 is SNHLY and CDR2 is FYNNEI. CDR3 length: 13 residues. CDR3 coding DNA: TGTGCCAGCAGTGAAGCGCGTGCTACTGAAGCTTTCTTT. It encodes CASSEARATEAFF.

This chain connects TRBV7-9 to TRBJ2-7; D might be TRBD1 or TRBD2, each matching 6 bases. The germline gives CDR1 SEHNR, CDR2 FQNEAQ (reference sequence). V shed 4 bases and J shed 2 bases, with 12 bases lying between them. CDR3 length: 14 residues. CDR3 amino acids: CASSYQGRTYEQYF. The CDR3 region has the DNA TGTGCCAGCAGCTACCAGGGGAGGACCTACGAGCAGTACTTC. Supplemented by reference TRBV7-9 and TRBJ2-7, the full variable domain reads DTGVSQNPRHKITKRGQNVTFRCDPISEHNRLYWYRQTLGQGPEFLTYFQNEAQLEKSRLLSDRFSAERPKGSFSTLEIQRTEQGDSAMYLCASSYQGRTYEQYFGPGTRLTVT.

This clonotype was seen many times. The CDR3 spells CASSLRQGPYNEQFF. CDR3 nucleotides: TGCGCCAGCAGCCTGAGACAGGGTCCCTACAATGAGCAGTTCTTC. V and J are TRBV4-3 and TRBJ2-1; the match to TRBD1 covers 7 bases. The V gene's germline CDR1 is LGHNA and CDR2 YSLEER. V trimming: 4 bases; J trimming: 2 bases; junction bases outside the gene matches: 5. The CDR3 is made up of 15 amino acids.

This clonotype occurred a few times. J is TRBJ1-2 and V is TRBV2, with D possibly TRBD1 on 6 matching bases. Germline-derived CDR1 and CDR2 are SNHLY and FYNNEI. This CDR3 comprises 13 residues. V lost 1 base to trimming and J lost 4 bases, with 7 bases between them. The CDR3 region is CASSEVQGYGYTF. The CDR3 DNA reads TGTGCCAGCAGTGAAGTACAGGGCTATGGCTACACCTTC.

The CDR3 DNA is TGTGCCATCAGTGAGTCTCGGGGGGCTCGCACTGAAGCTTTCTTT. Its translation is CAISESRGARTEAFF. This chain joins TRBV10-3 and TRBJ1-1; D may be TRBD1 (6 bases). Trimming took 0 bases from V and 4 from J, leaving 12 bases between them. Germline loops: CDR1 ENHRY, CDR2 SYGVKD. The CDR3 totals 15 residues.